The 8 T cell receptor beta chains given below trace back to one sample, sequenced in a study of radiation and T cells in renal cell carcinoma. The table came from immunoSEQ multiplex PCR; TCRdb's copy has only in-frame clones and leaves some out. Found here are 120,000 or so clones, around 81% of them singletons; the top ten hold about 5.3%. Sample time point: blood 2 weeks post-SBRT. The treatment: 15 Gy SBRT to primary tumor, nephrectomy 4 weeks later. This sample comprised blood, obtained from a patient whose treatment included radiotherapy and nephrectomy. These receptors came from a man in his forties or fifties with renal cell carcinoma.

The chain carries TRBV28 and TRBJ2-6, with 11 bases lining up with TRBD1. Germline V gene data show CDR1 as MDHEN and CDR2 as SYDVKM. V lost 5 bases to trimming and J lost 1 base; unmatched junction nucleotides: 7. The CDR3 has 18 amino acids. The CDR3 loop reads CASSPGTGGFSGANVLTF. CDR3 sequence (DNA): TGTGCCAGCAGTCCCGGGACAGGGGGATTTTCTGGGGCCAACGTCCTGACTTTC.

The genes are TRBV5-1 and TRBJ2-1, with 11 nucleotides matching TRBD2. The germline V gene encodes CDR1 SGHRS and CDR2 YFSETQ. The CDR3 is 15 residues long. The ends lost 5 bases at V and 4 bases at J; junction bases unmatched: 5. The CDR3 spells CASRTGTSGYNEQFF. Here the CDR3 DNA reads TGCGCCAGCAGAACCGGGACTAGCGGTTACAATGAGCAGTTCTTC.

The V gene is TRBV7-9, the J gene TRBJ2-2; possible D gene TRBD1, 6 bases. This CDR3 is 16 amino acids long. V was trimmed by 2 bases and J by 6 bases, leaving 16 bases between them. Germline CDR1 and CDR2: SEHNR and FQNEAQ (reference sequence). The CDR3 DNA is TGTGCCAGCAGCTTAACATGGGGTACAGGGTCCGGGGAGCTGTTTTTT. This sequence encodes CASSLTWGTGSGELFF.

V is TRBV6-1 and J is TRBJ2-3; 10 bases are shared with TRBD1. V lost 7 bases and J lost 4; bases outside the gene matches: 5. This CDR3 region has 14 residues. Looked up from germline, CDR1 is MNHNS and CDR2 is SASEGT. CDR3 residues: CASTGTGASDTQYF. The CDR3 DNA reads as TGTGCCAGCACTGGGACAGGGGCTTCAGATACGCAGTATTTT.

The V and J genes are TRBV6-5 and TRBJ2-7; 8 nucleotides match TRBD1. The CDR3 totals 16 residues. From germline, CDR1 is MNHEY and CDR2 SVGAGI. The V segment lost 2 bases and the J segment 4 bases; nucleotides outside the gene matches: 10. CDR3 residues: CASSYDGAGGIYEQYF. As DNA, the CDR3 is TGTGCCAGCAGTTACGATGGGGCAGGGGGCATATACGAGCAGTACTTC.

In its sample, this clone was seen a few times. The rearrangement uses TRBV19 and TRBJ1-5; D not resolved. Germline assignment: CDR1 LNHDA and CDR2 SQIVND (reference sequence). The CDR3 is 14 residues long. V was pared by 3 bases and J by 4 bases, with 10 bases between. CDR3 residues: CASSIGLGNQPQHF. The CDR3, as DNA: TGTGCCAGTAGTATTGGGCTGGGGAATCAGCCCCAGCATTTT.

The J gene is TRBJ1-1, the V gene TRBV9; D is undetermined. Germline CDR1 SGDLS, CDR2 YYNGEE. The V and J ends lost 1 base and 5 bases respectively, with 12 bases between them. This CDR3 contains 14 residues. As DNA, the CDR3 is TGTGCCAGCAGCGTAAGCGGGCTGGGGACTGAAGCTTTCTTT. It encodes CASSVSGLGTEAFF.

V is TRBV7-8 and J is TRBJ2-5; D is unclear. The CDR3 totals 13 residues. Germline V gene sequence: CDR1 SGHVS, CDR2 FQNEAQ. Trimming left V 3 bases short and J 4 bases short, with 9 bases between. The CDR3 sequence: CASSFRVRETQYF. The CDR3 DNA reads TGTGCCAGCAGCTTTAGGGTGAGAGAGACCCAGTACTTC.